Below, 27 T cell receptor beta chains from the same sample are listed, as sequenced in a study of cytomegalovirus exposure and HLA in healthy donors. In the PCR, 60 Vbeta and 13 Jbeta primers were used. Generated by immunoSEQ multiplex PCR, the TCRdb table keeps only in-frame clones and is missing some. Counted here are 100,000 to 150,000 clones, roughly 75% occurring once; the ten biggest clones make up about 1.2%. Material: PBMCs. These receptor sequences come from a female donor in good health and CMV-seronegative.

The V gene is TRBV2, the J gene TRBJ1-3, with no clear D. V dropped 3 bases and J dropped 0 bases, with 3 bases sitting between them. The CDR3 is made up of 13 amino acids. The germline CDR1 and CDR2 sequences are SNHLY and FYNNEI. CDR3 region: CASSDISGNTIYF. The CDR3 nucleotides read TGTGCCAGCAGTGACATCTCTGGAAACACCATATATTTT.

J is TRBJ1-5 and V is TRBV28; TRBD1 agrees at 7 bases. J was trimmed by 0 bases and V by 2 bases; bases with no gene match: 4. Germline lookup yields CDR1 MDHEN and CDR2 SYDVKM. There are 16 residues in the CDR3. The CDR3 DNA sequence: TGTGCCAGCAGTTTAAGGGGGCCCTATAGCAATCAGCCCCAGCATTTT. Protein product: CASSLRGPYSNQPQHF. The full variable domain, in which reference TRBV28 and TRBJ1-5 provide the parts outside the CDR3, is DVKVTQSSRYLVKRTGEKVFLECVQDMDHENMFWYRQDPGLGLRLIYFSYDVKMKEKGDIPEGYSVSREKKERFSLILESASTNQTSMYLCASSLRGPYSNQPQHFGDGTRLSIL.

The chain joins TRBV6-5 to TRBJ2-7; the match to TRBD2 covers 9 bases. Germline V gives CDR1 MNHEY, CDR2 SVGAGI. There are 14 residues in the CDR3. V dropped 5 bases and J dropped 7; count of bases not matched to a gene: 9. CDR3 region: CASSIAGVPREQYF. The DNA for the CDR3 is TGTGCCAGCAGTATAGCGGGAGTGCCTCGAGAGCAGTACTTC.

This sequence joins TRBV7-8 and TRBJ2-5; 7 bases map to TRBD1. Per the germline V gene, CDR1 is SGHVS and CDR2 is FQNEAQ. The CDR3 loop spans 14 amino acids. The V gene end was trimmed by 10 bases and the J gene end by 5 bases; junction bases not matched to a gene: 13. The CDR3 DNA is TGTGCCACCATCTACGAGACAGGGACCGAGACCCAGTACTTC. Its protein product is CATIYETGTETQYF.

This rearrangement joins TRBV6-5 to TRBJ2-7, with a tentative D call TRBD2 (6 bases). V lost 0 bases and J 4 bases, leaving 7 bases between the germline ends. Germline CDR1 MNHEY, CDR2 SVGAGI. The CDR3 is 13 amino acids. The CDR3 loop reads CASSYSAGYEQYF. The CDR3 region has the DNA TGTGCCAGCAGTTACTCTGCGGGATACGAGCAGTACTTC.

This clone was seen more than once but under ten times. The chain recombines TRBV5-1 with TRBJ2-7, with D possibly TRBD1 on 6 matching bases. The V end lost 2 bases, the J end lost 6 bases, and 12 bases lay between the germline ends. Looked up from germline, CDR1 is SGHRS and CDR2 is YFSETQ. CDR3 length: 13 residues. DNA of the CDR3: TGCGCCAGCAGCTTAACCAGGGGCCGCGAGCAGTACTTC. Its protein is CASSLTRGREQYF.

Points on this clone: The junction differs from germline at one of its ends, possibly a read error. The rearrangement uses TRBV7-9 and TRBJ1-5; unclear D gene. CDR3 size: 15 residues. The germline V gene encodes CDR1 SEHNR and CDR2 FQNEAQ (reference sequence). The CDR3 region is CSSSLARAGNQPQHF. The CDR3 nucleotides are TGTTCCAGCAGCTTAGCGAGGGCAGGCAATCAGCCCCAGCATTTT.

The chain is built from TRBV6-1 and TRBJ1-1; TRBD1 matches at 10 bases. CDR1 is MNHNS and CDR2 is SASEGT in the germline V gene. The CDR3 is made up of 13 amino acids. The V and J ends lost 8 bases and 8 bases, in that order; junction bases with no gene match: 8. The CDR3 sequence: CASASGQGMEAFF. In DNA, the CDR3 is TGTGCCAGCGCCTCGGGACAGGGGATGGAAGCTTTCTTT.

The V call is TRBV2, the J call TRBJ2-3; D might be TRBD2 (6 bases). The CDR3 sequence is 15 residues long. Trimming shortened V by 4 bases and J by 0 bases, and 11 bases separated the two germline ends. CDR1 is SNHLY and CDR2 is FYNNEI in the germline V gene. The CDR3 DNA sequence: TGTGCCAGCAGTGTTGGGGGGACTAGCACAGATACGCAGTATTTT. Translating it yields CASSVGGTSTDTQYF.

The rearrangement links TRBV6-6 to TRBJ1-1; 7 positions agree with TRBD1. The CDR3 consists of 14 residues. Unmatched junction bases numbered 7, after V lost 5 bases and J lost 4 bases. The germline gives CDR1 MNHNY, CDR2 SVGAGI (reference sequence). The CDR3 reads CASSIRDRSTEAFF. CDR3 in DNA: TGTGCCAGCAGTATTCGGGACAGAAGCACTGAAGCTTTCTTT.

This clone occurred a few times. The rearrangement uses TRBV9 and TRBJ2-7, with D perhaps matching TRBD1 (6 bases). From germline, CDR1 is SGDLS and CDR2 YYNGEE. The V and J ends lost 3 bases and 3 bases respectively, with 16 bases between them. The CDR3 consists of 15 residues. The chain's CDR3 is CASSAEGTFHYEQYF. CDR3 nucleotide sequence: TGTGCCAGCAGCGCTGAGGGGACATTCCACTACGAGCAGTACTTC.

This chain connects TRBV2 to TRBJ2-1, with 7 bases aligning to TRBD1. CDR1 and CDR2 from the germline V gene are SNHLY and FYNNEI. The CDR3 is 16 amino acids. V lost 3 bases, J lost 0 bases, and 5 bases stayed unmatched. The CDR3 DNA sequence: TGTGCCAGCAGTGATCTACAGGGGAGCTCCTACAATGAGCAGTTCTTC. Amino acids: CASSDLQGSSYNEQFF.

The chain carries TRBV11-2 and TRBJ2-7, with TRBD2 matching 9 bases. CDR1 and CDR2 from the germline V gene are SGHAT and FQNNGV. V shed 6 bases and J 2 bases; nucleotides not matched to a gene: 5. The CDR3 is 14 residues long. The CDR3 sequence is CASSLLAGAYEQYF. The DNA of the CDR3 is TGTGCCAGCAGTCTTTTAGCGGGAGCCTACGAGCAGTACTTC.

The chain carries TRBV28 and TRBJ1-2, with 8 bases lining up with TRBD1. The CDR3 runs 15 residues. Germline-derived CDR1 and CDR2 are MDHEN and SYDVKM. V dropped 5 bases and J dropped 7; count of bases not matched to a gene: 12. For the CDR3, the DNA is TGTGCCAGCAGTCCCTTGAGGCAGGGGGCGTTTGGCTACACCTTC. Residues: CASSPLRQGAFGYTF.

CDR3 protein: CASSQNRQSLYEQYF. The CDR3 DNA is TGCGCCAGCAGCCAGAACAGACAAAGCCTCTACGAGCAGTACTTC. This chain links TRBV4-1 with TRBJ2-7; D call uncertain. Trimming left V 3 bases short and J 3 bases short, with 15 bases between. CDR1 MGHRA and CDR2 YSYEKL come from the germline V gene. The CDR3 extends over 15 amino acids.

The chain is built from TRBV5-1 and TRBJ1-2; 12 bases fit TRBD1. The V gene's germline CDR1 is SGHRS and CDR2 YFSETQ. V lost 5 bases and J lost 4; bases outside the gene matches: 15. The CDR3 totals 18 residues. Written as DNA, the CDR3 is TGCGCCAGCAGTAGGGGAGGGACAGGGGGCGCAGATGGCTATGGCTACACCTTC. This encodes CASSRGGTGGADGYGYTF.

In the case of this clone: Compared with germline, one end of the junction differs, possibly owing to a read error. The V call is TRBV6-4, the J call TRBJ2-3; 9 bases fit TRBD1. In germline, CDR1 is MRHNA, CDR2 SNTAGT. This CDR3 region has 17 residues. The CDR3 nucleotides are TGTGCCAGAAGTGCCCCGGAACAGGGGGCATACACAGATACGCAGTATTTT. The encoded protein is CARSAPEQGAYTDTQYF.

The rearrangement joins TRBV29-1 to TRBJ1-2; 7 bases match TRBD1. The CDR3 has 13 residues. Trimming cost V 0 bases and J 7 bases; bases outside gene matches: 5. Looked up from germline, CDR1 is SQVTM and CDR2 is ANQGSEA. This CDR3 is CSVEDEGASGYTF. The CDR3 nucleotides are TGCAGCGTTGAAGACGAGGGGGCGAGTGGCTACACCTTC.

This chain joins TRBV11-2 and TRBJ1-4; D uncertain. The CDR3 is made up of 13 amino acids. V was trimmed by 0 bases and J by 5 bases, leaving 4 bases between them. The germline V gene has CDR1 SGHAT and CDR2 FQNNGV. As DNA, the CDR3 is TGTGCCAGCAGCTTAGATCGGAATGAAAAACTGTTTTTT. Amino acid sequence: CASSLDRNEKLFF.

This clone was counted once. The chain carries TRBV30 and TRBJ2-7; 8 nucleotides match TRBD2. In germline, CDR1 is GTSNPN, CDR2 SVGIG (reference sequence). The CDR3 totals 13 residues. For the CDR3, the DNA is TGTACGGCGGGGGGTTATGTTTTGGGCGAGCAGTACTTC. This gives the protein CTAGGYVLGEQYF.

The rearrangement uses TRBV7-3 and TRBJ2-3; TRBD2 aligns across 13 bases. Germline CDR1 reads SGHTA; CDR2 reads FQGTGA. The CDR3 is 17 residues long. Trimming at V came to 5 bases and at J to 3 bases, leaving 8 bases not matched to a gene. The CDR3 bases are TGTGCCAGCAGCCCCCACCGACTAGCGGGGGGTACAGATACGCAGTATTTT. Its protein is CASSPHRLAGGTDTQYF.

This chain joins TRBV10-2 and TRBJ2-6, with TRBD2 matching 7 bases. The germline CDR1 and CDR2 sequences are WSHSY and SAAADI. The junction had 3 bases not matched to a gene; V was cut back by 0 bases and J by 4 bases. CDR3 length: 16 amino acids. DNA for the CDR3: TGCGCCAGCAGTGAGTCGGGAGGGACCGGGGCCAACGTCCTGACTTTC. This codes for CASSESGGTGANVLTF.

CDR3 amino acids: CASSFRGQQPNEQFF. CDR3 bases: TGTGCCAGCAGCTTTAGAGGACAGCAACCTAATGAGCAGTTCTTC. The chain joins TRBV5-4 to TRBJ2-1; tentatively, D is TRBD1 (6 bases). Trimming pared 2 bases from V and 7 bases from J, leaving 16 bases between. There are 15 residues in the CDR3. Germline V gives CDR1 SGHNT, CDR2 YYREEE (reference sequence).

This clone was seen a few times. The chain carries TRBV11-2 and TRBJ1-1; D uncertain. This CDR3 is 13 amino acids long. Germline-derived CDR1 and CDR2 are SGHAT and FQNNGV. Between the trimmed V and J ends, which lost 1 base and 0 bases, there was a span of 3 bases. This CDR3 is CASSLAVNTEAFF. CDR3 DNA sequence: TGTGCCAGCAGCTTAGCTGTGAACACTGAAGCTTTCTTT.

The V gene is TRBV7-3, the J gene TRBJ2-5, with D possibly matching TRBD1 (5 bases). Looked up from germline, CDR1 is SGHTA and CDR2 is FQGTGA. The CDR3 spans 15 residues. Trimming removed 5 bases at V and 2 bases at J, with 15 bases between. This CDR3 is CASSPQRGGQETQYF. The CDR3, as DNA: TGTGCCAGCAGCCCCCAAAGGGGCGGACAAGAGACCCAGTACTTC.

CDR3 residues: CASSSRRGSNNEQFF. DNA for the CDR3: TGTGCCAGCAGTTCCCGGCGTGGTAGCAACAATGAGCAGTTCTTC. The chain carries TRBV5-4 and TRBJ2-1; D uncertain. Germline V gives CDR1 SGHNT, CDR2 YYREEE (reference sequence). The CDR3 extends over 15 amino acids. Trimming took off 5 bases at V and 5 bases at J, with 17 bases between the two ends.

J is TRBJ2-5 and V is TRBV2; 14 bases fit TRBD2. Germline loops: CDR1 SNHLY, CDR2 FYNNEI. With V trimmed by 7 bases and J by 1 base, 8 bases remained unmatched. The CDR3 covers 17 residues. Here the CDR3 DNA reads TGTGCCAGCAAGGGACTAGCGGGAGAGGGGGGCCAAGAGACCCAGTACTTC. This sequence encodes CASKGLAGEGGQETQYF.